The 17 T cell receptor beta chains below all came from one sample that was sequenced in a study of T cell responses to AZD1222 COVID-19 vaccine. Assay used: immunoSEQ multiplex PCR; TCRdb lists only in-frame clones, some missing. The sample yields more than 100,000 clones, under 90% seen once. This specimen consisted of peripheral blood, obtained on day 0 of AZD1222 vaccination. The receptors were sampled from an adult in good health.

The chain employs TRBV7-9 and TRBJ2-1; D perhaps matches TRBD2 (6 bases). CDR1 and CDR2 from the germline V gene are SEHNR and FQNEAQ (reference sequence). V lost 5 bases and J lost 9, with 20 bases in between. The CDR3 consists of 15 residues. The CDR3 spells CASSARSGEVSEQFF. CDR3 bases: TGTGCCAGCAGCGCCCGTTCGGGAGAGGTGAGTGAGCAGTTCTTC. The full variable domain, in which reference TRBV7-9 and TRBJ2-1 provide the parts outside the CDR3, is DTGVSQNPRHKITKRGQNVTFRCDPISEHNRLYWYRQTLGQGPEFLTYFQNEAQLEKSRLLSDRFSAERPKGSFSTLEIQRTEQGDSAMYLCASSARSGEVSEQFFGPGTRLTVL.

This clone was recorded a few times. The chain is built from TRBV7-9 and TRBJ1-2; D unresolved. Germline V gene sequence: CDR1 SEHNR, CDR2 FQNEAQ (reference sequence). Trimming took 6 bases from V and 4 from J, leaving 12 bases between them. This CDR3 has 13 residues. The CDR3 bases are TGTGCCAGCAGTCCCGGGCCGACCTATGGCTACACCTTC. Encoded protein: CASSPGPTYGYTF.

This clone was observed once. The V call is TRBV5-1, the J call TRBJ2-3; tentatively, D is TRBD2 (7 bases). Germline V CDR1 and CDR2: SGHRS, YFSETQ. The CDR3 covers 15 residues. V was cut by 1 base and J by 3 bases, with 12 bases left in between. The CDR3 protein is CASSLTGGRTDTQYF. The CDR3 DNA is TGCGCCAGCAGCTTGACGGGGGGCAGGACAGATACGCAGTATTTT.

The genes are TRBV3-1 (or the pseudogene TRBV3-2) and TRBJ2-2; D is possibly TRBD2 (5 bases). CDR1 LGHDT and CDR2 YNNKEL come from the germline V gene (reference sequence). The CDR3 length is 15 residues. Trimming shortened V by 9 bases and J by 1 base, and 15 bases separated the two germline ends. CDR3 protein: CASRLGAVNTGELFF. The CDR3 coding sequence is TGTGCCAGTCGCCTGGGAGCGGTGAACACCGGGGAGCTGTTTTTT.

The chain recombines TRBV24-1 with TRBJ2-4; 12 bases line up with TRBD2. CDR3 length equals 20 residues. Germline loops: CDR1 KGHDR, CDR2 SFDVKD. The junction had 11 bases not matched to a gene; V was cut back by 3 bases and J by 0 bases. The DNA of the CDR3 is TGTGCCACCAGTGATCGAATTCGGACTAGCGGGACCTTAGCCAAAAACATTCAGTACTTC. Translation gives CATSDRIRTSGTLAKNIQYF.

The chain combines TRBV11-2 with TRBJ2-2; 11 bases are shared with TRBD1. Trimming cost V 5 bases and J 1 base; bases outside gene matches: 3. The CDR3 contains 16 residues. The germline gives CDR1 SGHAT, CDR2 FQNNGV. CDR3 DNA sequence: TGTGCCAGCAGCCTCGGGACAGGGGGGAACACCGGGGAGCTGTTTTTT. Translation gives CASSLGTGGNTGELFF.

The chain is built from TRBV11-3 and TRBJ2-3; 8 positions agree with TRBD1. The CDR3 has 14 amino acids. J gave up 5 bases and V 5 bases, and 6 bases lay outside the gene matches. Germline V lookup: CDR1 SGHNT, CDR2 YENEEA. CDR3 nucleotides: TGTGCCAGCAGCGATGGGACAGGAGGAGATACGCAGTATTTT. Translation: CASSDGTGGDTQYF.

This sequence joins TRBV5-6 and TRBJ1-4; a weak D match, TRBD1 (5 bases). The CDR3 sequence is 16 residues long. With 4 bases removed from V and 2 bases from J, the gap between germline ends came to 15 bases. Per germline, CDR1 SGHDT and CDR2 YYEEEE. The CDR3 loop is CASSESRGRTNEKLFF. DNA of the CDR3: TGTGCCAGCAGCGAGAGTCGGGGCCGCACTAATGAAAAACTGTTTTTT.

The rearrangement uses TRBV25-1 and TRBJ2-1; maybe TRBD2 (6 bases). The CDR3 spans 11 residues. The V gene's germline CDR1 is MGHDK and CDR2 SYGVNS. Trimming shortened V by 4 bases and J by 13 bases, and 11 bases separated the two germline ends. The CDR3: CASSGWEEQFF. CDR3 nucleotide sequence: TGTGCCAGCAGTGGCTGGGAGGAACAGTTCTTC.

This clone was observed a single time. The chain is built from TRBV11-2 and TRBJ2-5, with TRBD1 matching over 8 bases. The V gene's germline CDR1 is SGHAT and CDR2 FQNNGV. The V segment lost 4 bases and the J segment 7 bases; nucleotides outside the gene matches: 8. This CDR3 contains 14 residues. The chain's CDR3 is CASSSRDRTGTQYF. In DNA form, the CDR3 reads TGTGCCAGCAGCTCAAGGGACAGGACCGGGACCCAGTACTTC.

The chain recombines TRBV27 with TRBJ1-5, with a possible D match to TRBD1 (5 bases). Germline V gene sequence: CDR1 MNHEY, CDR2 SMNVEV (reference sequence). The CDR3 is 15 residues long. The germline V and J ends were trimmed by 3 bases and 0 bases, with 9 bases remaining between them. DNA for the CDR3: TGTGCCAGCAGTTTGGCAGGGTATAGCAATCAGCCCCAGCATTTT. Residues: CASSLAGYSNQPQHF.

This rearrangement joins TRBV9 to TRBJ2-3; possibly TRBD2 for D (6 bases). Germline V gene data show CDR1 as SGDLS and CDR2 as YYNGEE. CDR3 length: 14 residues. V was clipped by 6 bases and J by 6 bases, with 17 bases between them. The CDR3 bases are TGTGCCAGCACCCTAGCGCCCCTTGGGGATACGCAGTATTTT. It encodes CASTLAPLGDTQYF.

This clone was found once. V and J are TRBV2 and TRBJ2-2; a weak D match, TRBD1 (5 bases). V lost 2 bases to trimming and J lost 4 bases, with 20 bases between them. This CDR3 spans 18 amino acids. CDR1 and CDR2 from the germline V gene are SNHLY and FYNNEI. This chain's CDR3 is CASSERSLRTLVTGELFF. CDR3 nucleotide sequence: TGTGCCAGCAGTGAAAGATCTCTCCGGACATTGGTCACCGGGGAGCTGTTTTTT.

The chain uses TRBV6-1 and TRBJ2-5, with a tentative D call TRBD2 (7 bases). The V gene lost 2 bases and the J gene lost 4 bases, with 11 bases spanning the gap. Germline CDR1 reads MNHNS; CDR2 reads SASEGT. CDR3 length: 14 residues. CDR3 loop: CASSERGARETQYF. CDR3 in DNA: TGTGCCAGCAGTGAACGGGGGGCCCGAGAGACCCAGTACTTC.

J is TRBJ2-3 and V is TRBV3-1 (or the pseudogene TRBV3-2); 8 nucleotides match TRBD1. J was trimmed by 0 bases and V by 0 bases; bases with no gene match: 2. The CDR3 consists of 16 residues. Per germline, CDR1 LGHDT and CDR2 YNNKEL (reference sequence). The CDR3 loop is CASSQDRDRSTDTQYF. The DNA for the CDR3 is TGTGCCAGCAGCCAAGATAGGGACAGGAGCACAGATACGCAGTATTTT.

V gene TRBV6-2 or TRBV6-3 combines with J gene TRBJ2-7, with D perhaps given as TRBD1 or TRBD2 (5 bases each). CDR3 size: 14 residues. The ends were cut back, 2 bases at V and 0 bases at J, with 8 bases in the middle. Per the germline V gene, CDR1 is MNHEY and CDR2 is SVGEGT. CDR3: CASSYGTHSYEQYF. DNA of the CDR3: TGTGCCAGCAGTTACGGGACGCACTCCTACGAGCAGTACTTC.

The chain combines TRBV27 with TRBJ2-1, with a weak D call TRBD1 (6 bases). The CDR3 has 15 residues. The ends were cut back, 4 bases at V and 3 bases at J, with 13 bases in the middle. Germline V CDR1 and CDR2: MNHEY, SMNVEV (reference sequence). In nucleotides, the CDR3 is TGTGCCAGCAGTTCACAGGGTCCTCGCTACAATGAGCAGTTCTTC. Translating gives CASSSQGPRYNEQFF.